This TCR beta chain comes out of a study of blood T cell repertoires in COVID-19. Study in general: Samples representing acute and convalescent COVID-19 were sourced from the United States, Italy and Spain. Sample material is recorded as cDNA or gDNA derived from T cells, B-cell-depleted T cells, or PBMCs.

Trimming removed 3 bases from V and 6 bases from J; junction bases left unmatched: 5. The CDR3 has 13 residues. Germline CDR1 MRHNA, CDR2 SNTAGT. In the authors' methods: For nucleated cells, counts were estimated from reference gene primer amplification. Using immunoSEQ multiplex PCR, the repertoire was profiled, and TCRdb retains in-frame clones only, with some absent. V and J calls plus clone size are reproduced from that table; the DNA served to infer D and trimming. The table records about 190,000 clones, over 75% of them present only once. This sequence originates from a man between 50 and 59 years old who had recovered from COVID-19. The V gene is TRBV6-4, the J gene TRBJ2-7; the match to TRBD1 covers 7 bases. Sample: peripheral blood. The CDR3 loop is CASSDVQGSEQYF. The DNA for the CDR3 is TGTGCCAGCAGTGATGTACAGGGGAGCGAGCAGTACTTC.